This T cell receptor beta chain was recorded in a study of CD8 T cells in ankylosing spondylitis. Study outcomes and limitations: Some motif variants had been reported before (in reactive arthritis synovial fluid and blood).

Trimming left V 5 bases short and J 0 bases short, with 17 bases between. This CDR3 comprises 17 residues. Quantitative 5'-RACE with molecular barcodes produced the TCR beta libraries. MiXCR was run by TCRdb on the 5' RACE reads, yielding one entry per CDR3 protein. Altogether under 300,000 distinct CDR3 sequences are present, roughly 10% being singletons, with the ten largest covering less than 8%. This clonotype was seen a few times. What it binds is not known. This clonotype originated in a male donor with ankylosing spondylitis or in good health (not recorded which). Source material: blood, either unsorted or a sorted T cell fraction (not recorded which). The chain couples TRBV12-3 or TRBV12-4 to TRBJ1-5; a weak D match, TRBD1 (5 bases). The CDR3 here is CASSLSWDVVSNQPQHF. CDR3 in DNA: TGTGCCAGCAGTCTCTCCTGGGACGTCGTTAGCAATCAGCCCCAGCATTTT.